Below are 27 T cell receptor beta chains sequenced from a single sample in a study of glioma-infiltrating T cells. Using RNA template, CDR3s of TCR alpha and beta were amplified with iRepertoire arm-PCR. TCRdb reanalysed the multiplex PCR reads using MiXCR and keeps one entry per CDR3 protein. The sample holds 100,000 to 150,000 distinct CDR3 sequences; less than 30% are singletons and the top ten take 15%. Sequenced input: glioma tissue, nonneoplastic brain tissue, or PBMCs (not recorded which). These receptors were obtained from a human donor with low-grade glioma or glioblastoma, undergoing nonglioma brain surgery, or in good health (not recorded which).

This clonotype was seen at least ten times. This chain connects TRBV4-1 to TRBJ2-7; 7 nucleotides line up with TRBD1. Germline V lookup: CDR1 MGHRA, CDR2 YSYEKL. Trimming removed 0 bases from V and 2 bases from J; junction bases left unmatched: 13. The CDR3 consists of 18 residues. In nucleotides, the CDR3 is TGCGCCAGCAGCCAAGATTCCCAGGCCGTACAGGGGACCTACGAGCAGTACTTC. Amino acids: CASSQDSQAVQGTYEQYF.

This clonotype appeared a single time. Sequence at one end of the junction differs from germline and may be a read error. The chain joins TRBV2 to TRBJ2-5; a weak D match, TRBD1 (5 bases). This CDR3 spans 13 amino acids. Germline CDR1 is SNHLY and CDR2 is FYNNEI. This CDR3 is CASSGQIQEAQYF. The CDR3 coding sequence is TGTGCCAGCAGCGGACAAATTCAAGAGGCCCAGTACTTC.

The V and J genes are TRBV29-1 and TRBJ2-1, with no clear D. The germline CDR1 and CDR2 sequences are SQVTM and ANQGSEA. The CDR3 has 13 residues. V lost 8 bases to trimming and J lost 7 bases, with 18 bases between them. The CDR3 protein is CSISRIWKNEQFF. The CDR3, as DNA: TGCAGCATTTCCAGGATATGGAAGAATGAGCAGTTCTTC.

The rearrangement links TRBV2 to TRBJ1-5; D possibly corresponds to TRBD1 (5 bases). Germline V gene data show CDR1 as SNHLY and CDR2 as FYNNEI. The V end lost 1 base, the J end lost 7 bases, and 8 bases lay between the germline ends. This CDR3 region has 13 residues. The CDR3 loop reads CASSEEGRQPQHF. The CDR3 DNA follows: TGTGCCAGCAGTGAAGAGGGACGGCAGCCCCAGCATTTT.

A note on this clonotype: One junction end disagrees with the germline gene, perhaps due to a read error. The rearrangement joins TRBV20-1 to TRBJ2-3, with D possibly called TRBD1 or TRBD2 (7 bases each). This CDR3 contains 14 residues. Germline V gives CDR1 DFQATT, CDR2 SNEGSKA (reference sequence). CDR3 sequence: CSVYRDGGTDKQYF. Written as DNA, the CDR3 is TGCAGTGTGTACCGGGACGGGGGGACAGATAAGCAGTATTTT.

This clonotype has a count of ten or more. The CDR3 nucleotides read TGTGCCAGCAGCTCCGAGGCCATTCAGTACTTC. Amino acid sequence: CASSSEAIQYF. The chain carries TRBV28 and TRBJ2-4; no clear D. Trimming shortened V by 6 bases and J by 9 bases, and 9 bases separated the two germline ends. The CDR3 loop spans 11 amino acids. Per germline, CDR1 MDHEN and CDR2 SYDVKM. Based on the CDR3 plus reference TRBV28 and TRBJ2-4, the full variable domain is DVKVTQSSRYLVKRTGEKVFLECVQDMDHENMFWYRQDPGLGLRLIYFSYDVKMKEKGDIPEGYSVSREKKERFSLILESASTNQTSMYLCASSSEAIQYFGAGTRLSVL.

This clonotype showed up just a few times. This sequence joins TRBV29-1 and TRBJ2-1; D remains ambiguous. The CDR3 runs to 12 residues. Germline V gives CDR1 SQVTM, CDR2 ANQGSEA. Trimming pared 3 bases from V and 8 bases from J, leaving 11 bases between. The DNA for the CDR3 is TGCAGCGTTGACTATCAAGGCGATGAGCAGTTCTTC. It translates to CSVDYQGDEQFF.

The count of this clonotype is one. The chain is built from TRBV29-1 and TRBJ1-2, with D perhaps matching TRBD1 (5 bases). This CDR3 comprises 12 residues. The V and J ends lost 7 bases and 6 bases respectively, with 15 bases between them. Germline CDR1 and CDR2: SQVTM and ANQGSEA. DNA for the CDR3: TGCAGCGCCCCAGGACACGCCAATGGCTACACCTTC. The encoded protein is CSAPGHANGYTF.

This clonotype was seen at least ten times. V and J are TRBV7-2 and TRBJ2-7; no clear D gene. Germline lookup yields CDR1 SGHTA and CDR2 FQGNSA. Between the trimmed V and J ends, which lost 4 bases and 2 bases, there was a span of 15 bases. The CDR3 runs to 15 residues. The CDR3 nucleotides are TGTGCCAGCAGCTCCTCCCCTGCTGCCCCCTACGAGCAGTACTTC. It translates to CASSSSPAAPYEQYF. The variable domain in full, completed from reference TRBV7-2 and TRBJ2-7, reads GAGVSQSPSNKVTEKGKDVELRCDPISGHTALYWYRQSLGQGLEFLIYFQGNSAPDKSGLPSDRFSAERTGGSVSTLTIQRTQQEDSAVYLCASSSSPAAPYEQYFGPGTRLTVT.

The rearrangement links TRBV20-1 to TRBJ2-1; D is uncertain. Germline V gives CDR1 DFQATT, CDR2 SNEGSKA (reference sequence). V lost 2 bases and J lost 10, with 15 bases in between. The CDR3 is made up of 13 amino acids. The CDR3 bases are TGCAGTGCTAGATATCCAGAGTACTACGAGCAGTTCTTC. Translating it yields CSARYPEYYEQFF.

The genes are TRBV5-1 and TRBJ2-2; 7 nucleotides align to TRBD2. Trimming removed 1 base from V and 3 bases from J; junction bases left unmatched: 3. The CDR3 runs 15 residues. Germline CDR1 is SGHRS and CDR2 is YFSETQ. The CDR3 is CASSLRAGYTGELFF. In DNA form, the CDR3 reads TGCGCCAGCAGCTTGCGAGCGGGGTACACCGGGGAGCTGTTTTTT. Complete variable domain (other parts from reference TRBV5-1 and TRBJ2-2): KAGVTQTPRYLIKTRGQQVTLSCSPISGHRSVSWYQQTPGQGLQFLFEYFSETQRNKGNFPGRFSGRQFSNSRSEMNVSTLELGDSALYLCASSLRAGYTGELFFGEGSRLTVL.

In this sample, this clonotype turned up many times. The V gene is TRBV27, the J gene TRBJ1-1; 7 bases map to TRBD1. CDR1 MNHEY and CDR2 SMNVEV come from the germline V gene (reference sequence). The CDR3 is 15 amino acids. V lost 5 bases and J lost 0; bases outside the gene matches: 6. The CDR3 nucleotides read TGTGCCAGCAGTAGGTTGACAGGGATGAACACTGAAGCTTTCTTT. It is translated as CASSRLTGMNTEAFF.

About this clonotype: This could be a read error, since a much larger clone is one nucleotide away. V usage is TRBV4-1 and J usage is TRBJ2-3, with D unresolved. The CDR3 consists of 15 residues. CDR1 MGHRA and CDR2 YSYEKL come from the germline V gene. The V end was cut by 0 bases, the J end by 4 bases, with 11 bases between. The CDR3, as DNA: TGCGCCAGCAGCCAAGATAAAATTGACGCAGATACGCAGTATTTT. This gives the protein CASSQDKIDADTQYF.

There are many counts of this clonotype. The rearrangement joins TRBV20-1 to TRBJ2-7; 12 bases map to TRBD2. V shed 6 bases, J shed 0 bases, and the junction held 0 bases outside the gene matches. The CDR3 contains 13 residues. The germline gives CDR1 DFQATT, CDR2 SNEGSKA (reference sequence). Here the CDR3 DNA reads TGCAGTGCGACTAGCGGGAGCTCCTACGAGCAGTACTTC. Translating it yields CSATSGSSYEQYF.

This clonotype was detected ten times or more. The chain employs TRBV27 and TRBJ2-7; D not resolved. CDR3 length: 14 amino acids. The V and J ends lost 2 bases and 3 bases respectively, with 11 bases between them. From germline, CDR1 is MNHEY and CDR2 SMNVEV (reference sequence). The CDR3 sequence: CASSLIGARYEQYF. Written as DNA, the CDR3 is TGTGCCAGCAGTTTAATAGGAGCTCGCTACGAGCAGTACTTC.

As to this clonotype: Because the CDR3 is missing its conserved closing phenylalanine or tryptophan, this is likely a read error. The chain recombines TRBV29-1 with TRBJ1-1; D possibly corresponds to TRBD1 (6 bases). Germline loops: CDR1 SQVTM, CDR2 ANQGSEA. This CDR3 is built from 13 residues. Trimming pared 1 base from V and 2 bases from J, leaving 8 bases between. CDR3 sequence reads: CSVEGRGNTEAFS. CDR3 in DNA: TGCAGCGTTGAAGGCAGGGGAAACACTGAAGCTTTCTCT.

The chain couples TRBV6-2 or TRBV6-3 to TRBJ1-1; D gene unclear. V gave up 0 bases and J gave up 9 bases, with 5 bases separating them. Germline CDR1 is MNHEY and CDR2 is SVGEGT. The CDR3 is 11 amino acids. The CDR3 loop is CASSYSPQAFF. The DNA of the CDR3 is TGTGCCAGCAGTTACTCGCCTCAAGCTTTCTTT.

The chain carries TRBV9 and TRBJ2-7; no firm D call. CDR1 and CDR2 from the germline V gene are SGDLS and YYNGEE. This CDR3 contains 16 residues. V was trimmed by 3 bases and J by 2 bases, leaving 18 bases between them. CDR3 region: CASSGAIENPTYEQYF. CDR3 nucleotide sequence: TGTGCCAGCAGCGGGGCCATCGAAAACCCGACCTACGAGCAGTACTTC.

This clonotype was counted at least ten times. The genes are TRBV4-1 and TRBJ1-5, with 7 bases matching TRBD1. V lost 3 bases and J lost 3; bases outside the gene matches: 5. Germline CDR1 and CDR2: MGHRA and YSYEKL. The CDR3 has 15 amino acids. The DNA for the CDR3 is TGCGCCAGCAGCCAGGCGGACAGGCCCAATCAGCCCCAGCATTTT. This encodes CASSQADRPNQPQHF.

The chain employs TRBV19 and TRBJ1-3; D uncertain. Trimming cost V 8 bases and J 0 bases, with 14 bases left between them. This CDR3 region has 15 residues. Germline-derived CDR1 and CDR2 are LNHDA and SQIVND (reference sequence). The CDR3 loop is CASSEQTISGNTIYF. The CDR3 DNA reads TGTGCCAGTTCGGAACAGACGATCTCTGGAAACACCATATATTTT.

In its sample, this clonotype was seen many times. V and J are TRBV2 and TRBJ1-2; TRBD1 matches at 7 bases. Germline loops: CDR1 SNHLY, CDR2 FYNNEI. The CDR3 is 13 amino acids. The V and J ends lost 8 bases and 1 base, in that order; junction bases with no gene match: 4. The CDR3 region is CASGGDSNYGYTF. CDR3 nucleotide sequence: TGTGCCAGCGGAGGGGACAGTAACTATGGCTACACCTTC. The variable domain in full, completed from reference TRBV2 and TRBJ1-2, reads EPEVTQTPSHQVTQMGQEVILRCVPISNHLYFYWYRQILGQKVEFLVSFYNNEISEKSEIFDDQFSVERPDGSNFTLKIRSTKLEDSAMYFCASGGDSNYGYTFGSGTRLTVV.

This clonotype was recorded at least ten times. The chain uses TRBV12-3 or TRBV12-4 and TRBJ1-5, with a possible D match to TRBD1 (6 bases). Trimming stripped 5 bases from V and 3 bases from J, with 11 bases between. The CDR3 is 14 amino acids. The CDR3 nucleotides read TGTGCCAGCAGTAGTCGGACAGACAATCAGCCCCAGCATTTT. This codes for CASSSRTDNQPQHF.

This clonotype was counted ten times or more. The chain combines TRBV12-5 with TRBJ2-7, with TRBD2 identical over 7 bases. This CDR3 comprises 15 residues. Trimming took 4 bases from V and 2 from J; bases not matched to a gene: 8. The V gene's germline CDR1 is LGHNT and CDR2 FRNRAP. The CDR3 region has the DNA TGTGCTAGTGGTTCCCCGGGGAGGGCGGCCTACGAGCAGTACTTC. This encodes CASGSPGRAAYEQYF. Together with reference TRBV12-5 and TRBJ2-7, the CDR3 gives the full variable domain: DARVTQTPRHKVTEMGQEVTMRCQPILGHNTVFWYRQTMMQGLELLAYFRNRAPLDDSGMPKDRFSAEMPDATLATLKIQPSEPRDSAVYFCASGSPGRAAYEQYFGPGTRLTVT.

This clonotype has a count of ten or more. The rearrangement joins TRBV4-2 to TRBJ2-7, with D possibly being TRBD2 (7 bases). CDR1 is LGHNA, CDR2 YNFKEQ, per germline. This CDR3 has 16 amino acids. Trimming took off 1 base at V and 0 bases at J, with 13 bases between the two ends. Here the CDR3 reads CASSQATGGFSYEQYF. The CDR3 nucleotides read TGTGCCAGCAGCCAAGCTACGGGGGGCTTCTCCTACGAGCAGTACTTC.

The sample holds many counts of this clonotype. The V and J genes are TRBV9 and TRBJ2-1, with 7 bases matching TRBD2. Germline V lookup: CDR1 SGDLS, CDR2 YYNGEE. This CDR3 comprises 17 residues. V lost 0 bases to trimming and J lost 9 bases; unmatched junction nucleotides: 15. The CDR3 DNA sequence: TGTGCCAGCAGCGTAGCGGAGCGGGAATATAGGTTAAGTGAGCAGTTCTTC. Amino acids: CASSVAEREYRLSEQFF.

This clonotype appeared many times. CDR3 loop: CASSLTRIGSDTQYF. The CDR3 DNA sequence: TGTGCCAGCAGCCTCACTAGAATCGGCTCAGATACGCAGTATTTT. This chain connects TRBV6-1 to TRBJ2-3; D may be TRBD2 (5 bases). Per the germline V gene, CDR1 is MNHNS and CDR2 is SASEGT. The CDR3 extends over 15 amino acids. Trimming removed 6 bases from V and 4 bases from J, with 17 bases in between.

Many counts were recorded for this clonotype. This sequence joins TRBV2 and TRBJ2-3; 7 bases are shared with TRBD1. The germline gives CDR1 SNHLY, CDR2 FYNNEI. CDR3 length equals 15 residues. The V and J ends lost 5 bases and 0 bases, in that order; junction bases with no gene match: 5. The CDR3 coding sequence is TGTGCCAGCAGTTCGACAGGGACCAGCACAGATACGCAGTATTTT. This translates into CASSSTGTSTDTQYF.